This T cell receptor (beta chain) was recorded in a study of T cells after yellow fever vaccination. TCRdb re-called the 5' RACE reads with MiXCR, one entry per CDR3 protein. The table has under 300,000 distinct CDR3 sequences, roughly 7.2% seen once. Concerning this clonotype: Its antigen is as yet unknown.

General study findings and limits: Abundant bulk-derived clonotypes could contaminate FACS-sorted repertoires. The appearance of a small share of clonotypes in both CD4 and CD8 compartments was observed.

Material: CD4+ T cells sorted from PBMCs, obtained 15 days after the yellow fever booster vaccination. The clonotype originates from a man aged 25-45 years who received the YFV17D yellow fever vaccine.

The DNA for the CDR3 is TGTGCCAGCAGCTCTGACTGGGGGGGAAGTCTCGAGCAGTACTTC. This encodes CASSSDWGGSLEQYF. The chain employs TRBV5-5 and TRBJ2-7, with 7 nucleotides matching TRBD2. Germline values: CDR1 SGHKS, CDR2 YYEKEE (reference sequence). Unmatched junction bases numbered 12, after V lost 3 bases and J lost 6 bases. There are 15 residues in the CDR3.